The 21 T cell receptor beta chains below come from one sample, sequenced in a study of blood T cell repertoires in COVID-19. Profiled with immunoSEQ multiplex PCR; TCRdb holds only in-frame clones, not every one. The sample consists of about 74,000 clones, approximately 91% of them appearing once. The specimen was peripheral blood. The source is a man aged 65-85 years with active or convalescent COVID-19.

The gene calls are TRBV6-1 and TRBJ2-5, with D maybe TRBD2 (7 bases). CDR3 size: 15 residues. V lost 3 bases, J lost 1 base, and 12 bases lay in between. Germline V gene data show CDR1 as MNHNS and CDR2 as SASEGT. The CDR3 loop is CASSDQGGGQETQYF. As DNA, the CDR3 is TGTGCCAGCAGTGATCAAGGGGGGGGCCAAGAGACCCAGTACTTC.

The chain recombines TRBV4-1 with TRBJ2-2, with unresolved D. V lost 6 bases to trimming and J lost 4 bases, with 9 bases between them. Germline V lookup: CDR1 MGHRA, CDR2 YSYEKL. The CDR3 sequence is 13 residues long. Written as DNA, the CDR3 is TGCGCCAGCAGTTTCAGGTCCACCGGGGAGCTGTTTTTT. Its translation: CASSFRSTGELFF.

The V and J genes are TRBV5-1 and TRBJ1-1; D call uncertain. This CDR3 contains 14 residues. CDR1 and CDR2 (germline): SGHRS, YFSETQ. Trimming took 7 bases from V and 3 from J, leaving 16 bases between them. The CDR3: CASRTRVMHTEAFF. The CDR3 bases are TGCGCCAGCCGAACCCGGGTGATGCACACTGAAGCTTTCTTT. Variable domain in full (rest from reference TRBV5-1 and TRBJ1-1): KAGVTQTPRYLIKTRGQQVTLSCSPISGHRSVSWYQQTPGQGLQFLFEYFSETQRNKGNFPGRFSGRQFSNSRSEMNVSTLELGDSALYLCASRTRVMHTEAFFGQGTRLTVV.

This clone showed up just once. V and J are TRBV5-1 and TRBJ1-3; possible D gene TRBD1, 6 bases. Deletions cut 4 bases from V and 3 bases from J, with 11 bases between. The CDR3 runs to 14 residues. In germline, CDR1 is SGHRS, CDR2 YFSETQ. CDR3 residues: CASSPRDIGNTIYF. In DNA form, the CDR3 reads TGCGCCAGCAGCCCCAGGGACATTGGAAACACCATATATTTT.

The chain has TRBV30 and TRBJ1-4, with 8 bases matching TRBD1. Looked up from germline, CDR1 is GTSNPN and CDR2 is SVGIG (reference sequence). The CDR3 spans 16 residues. J lost 7 bases, V lost 3 bases, and 13 bases had no gene match. CDR3 residues: CAWSRAGGAPGEKLFF. The CDR3 nucleotides are TGTGCCTGGAGCAGGGCAGGGGGCGCCCCTGGTGAAAAACTGTTTTTT.

The chain recombines TRBV3-1 (or the pseudogene TRBV3-2) with TRBJ2-5; D is uncertain. Trimming shortened V by 0 bases and J by 2 bases, and 7 bases separated the two germline ends. Germline lookup yields CDR1 LGHDT and CDR2 YNNKEL (reference sequence). The length of the CDR3 is 14 residues. The CDR3 is CASSQDSTQETQYF. DNA for the CDR3: TGTGCCAGCAGCCAAGATTCGACTCAAGAGACCCAGTACTTC.

CDR3 DNA: TGCAGTGCTAGTAGGTCCAGCGGGGGGGCTAGAAACATTCAGTACTTC. Protein sequence: CSASRSSGGARNIQYF. The chain is built from TRBV20-1 and TRBJ2-4; the match to TRBD2 covers 10 bases. CDR1 DFQATT and CDR2 SNEGSKA come from the germline V gene (reference sequence). Germline trimming cut 3 bases from V and 6 bases from J; bases unmatched to any gene: 11. The CDR3 length is 16 residues.

V usage is TRBV19 and J usage is TRBJ2-7, with a tentative D call TRBD2 (5 bases). This CDR3 has 17 residues. With 5 bases removed from V and 1 base from J, the gap between germline ends came to 21 bases. The V gene's germline CDR1 is LNHDA and CDR2 SQIVND (reference sequence). CDR3 coding DNA: TGTGCCAGTAGTCAGACCAGCGGATGGATTTTTTCCTACGAGCAGTACTTC. Translated, it gives CASSQTSGWIFSYEQYF.

This chain joins TRBV30 and TRBJ2-5; 8 bases agree with TRBD1. The germline V gene has CDR1 GTSNPN and CDR2 SVGIG (reference sequence). The J segment lost 7 bases and the V segment lost 4 bases, leaving 11 bases of the junction unmatched. CDR3 length: 14 amino acids. The CDR3 sequence: CAWTPRGLLATQYF. CDR3 DNA sequence: TGTGCCTGGACGCCCAGGGGGCTCCTGGCGACCCAGTACTTC.

The rearrangement links TRBV18 to TRBJ2-7, with D tentatively TRBD2 (7 bases). Trimming removed 0 bases at V and 6 bases at J, with 15 bases between. The CDR3 covers 15 residues. The germline gives CDR1 KGHSH, CDR2 LQKENI. In DNA, the CDR3 is TGTGCCAGCTCACCACCGGCGACTAGCAGGGGCGAGCAGTACTTC. Translated, it gives CASSPPATSRGEQYF.

The chain employs TRBV21-1 and TRBJ1-6; TRBD1 is the table's D call, not checked against the DNA. TRBV21-1 is labeled a pseudogene. This CDR3 is 16 amino acids long. CDR3 in DNA: TGTGCCAGCACCGCAGGGTGCGGATATAATAATTCACCCCTCCACTTT. Its translation: CASTAGCGYNNSPLHF.

The J gene is TRBJ1-2, the V gene TRBV7-9; 7 positions agree with TRBD1. The CDR3 covers 14 residues. Looked up from germline, CDR1 is SEHNR and CDR2 is FQNEAQ (reference sequence). V gave up 5 bases and J gave up 2 bases; unmatched junction bases: 5. CDR3 sequence: CASSPGQANYGYTF. DNA of the CDR3: TGTGCCAGCAGCCCAGGACAGGCAAACTATGGCTACACCTTC.

This clone occurred a few times. CDR3 protein: CAITRGTQGANTEAFF. CDR3 nucleotide sequence: TGTGCCATCACTAGAGGCACACAGGGGGCGAACACTGAAGCTTTCTTT. The chain employs TRBV10-3 and TRBJ1-1; 9 positions agree with TRBD1. CDR3 length: 16 amino acids. The trim removed 7 bases at V and 1 base at J, leaving 10 bases unmatched. Per the germline V gene, CDR1 is ENHRY and CDR2 is SYGVKD.

The rearrangement links TRBV5-6 to TRBJ2-7; 10 nucleotides match TRBD1. Germline assignment: CDR1 SGHDT and CDR2 YYEEEE. The CDR3 runs 15 residues. V shed 6 bases, J shed 4 bases, and the junction held 10 bases outside the gene matches. Here the CDR3 reads CASNPVGTGEYEQYF. The CDR3 DNA sequence: TGTGCCAGCAACCCAGTCGGGACAGGGGAATACGAGCAGTACTTC. Full variable domain (rest looked up from reference TRBV5-6 and TRBJ2-7): DAGVTQSPTHLIKTRGQQVTLRCSPKSGHDTVSWYQQALGQGPQFIFQYYEEEERQRGNFPDRFSGHQFPNYSSELNVNALLLGDSALYLCASNPVGTGEYEQYFGPGTRLTVT.

The chain uses TRBV19 and TRBJ2-1; TRBD2 matches 7 bases. The J segment lost 4 bases and the V segment lost 8 bases, leaving 11 bases of the junction unmatched. The CDR3 contains 15 residues. Germline assignment: CDR1 LNHDA and CDR2 SQIVND (reference sequence). The chain's CDR3 is CASADHGGGYNEQFF. The CDR3 DNA sequence: TGTGCCAGTGCGGACCACGGCGGGGGATACAATGAGCAGTTCTTC.

This clone came up a few times. This rearrangement joins TRBV19 to TRBJ2-3; 8 nucleotides match TRBD2. The germline V gene encodes CDR1 LNHDA and CDR2 SQIVND (reference sequence). The CDR3 is 12 amino acids. The trim removed 6 bases at V and 9 bases at J, leaving 5 bases unmatched. CDR3 residues: CASSPPSGTQYF. The CDR3 DNA follows: TGTGCCAGTAGCCCACCTAGCGGGACGCAGTATTTT.

The CDR3 nucleotides are TGTGCCAGCAGCTACAGGGGCGCAGAAACTGAAGCTTTCTTT. Protein sequence: CASSYRGAETEAFF. This chain uses TRBV7-8 with TRBJ1-1; 7 bases align to TRBD1. The CDR3 is 14 amino acids. Germline V lookup: CDR1 SGHVS, CDR2 FQNEAQ. After removal of 4 bases from V and 5 bases from J, the junction contained 7 bases not matched to a gene.

This clone was seen just once. The CDR3 loop reads CASSLEAGTYNEQFF. The CDR3 nucleotides read TGCGCCAGCAGCTTGGAGGCAGGGACCTACAATGAGCAGTTCTTC. The chain is built from TRBV5-1 and TRBJ2-1; maybe TRBD1 (5 bases). V was cut by 0 bases and J by 2 bases, with 9 bases left in between. Germline-derived CDR1 and CDR2 are SGHRS and YFSETQ. CDR3 length equals 15 residues. Full variable domain (outside the CDR3, taken from reference TRBV5-1 and TRBJ2-1): KAGVTQTPRYLIKTRGQQVTLSCSPISGHRSVSWYQQTPGQGLQFLFEYFSETQRNKGNFPGRFSGRQFSNSRSEMNVSTLELGDSALYLCASSLEAGTYNEQFFGPGTRLTVL.

The gene calls are TRBV5-1 and TRBJ2-7; 15 bases match TRBD2. V shed 4 bases and J 4 bases; nucleotides not matched to a gene: 9. Per the germline V gene, CDR1 is SGHRS and CDR2 is YFSETQ. The CDR3 spans 17 residues. CDR3 DNA: TGCGCCAGCAGCATGGGACTAGCGGGGGGACAACGGTACGAGCAGTACTTC. Its translation is CASSMGLAGGQRYEQYF.

This chain links TRBV19 with TRBJ1-2, with a possible D match to TRBD1 (5 bases). V shed 7 bases and J shed 4 bases, with 10 bases lying between them. Germline-derived CDR1 and CDR2 are LNHDA and SQIVND (reference sequence). The CDR3 totals 12 residues. This CDR3 is CASTTGVYGYTF. The CDR3 bases are TGTGCCAGTACCACGGGGGTCTATGGCTACACCTTC.

The genes are TRBV19 and TRBJ2-7; tentative D call: TRBD1 (5 bases). CDR3 size: 14 residues. Germline V gene lookup returns CDR1 LNHDA and CDR2 SQIVND (reference sequence). Trimming stripped 2 bases from V and 3 bases from J, with 11 bases between. The CDR3 nucleotides read TGTGCCAGTAGTATACAAGTGACAGTCTACGAGCAGTACTTC. Translation: CASSIQVTVYEQYF.